This TCR beta chain was sequenced in a study of cytomegalovirus exposure and HLA in healthy donors. Whole-study results and caveats: As a later analysis showed, a missense DCLRE1C variant was linked to trimming of TCR beta V- and J-genes. DRB1 had the most TCR associations and HLA-C the fewest, a later analysis found, with rates varying by HLA locus.

Germline CDR1 reads SNHLY; CDR2 reads FYNNEI. Germline trimming cut 6 bases from V and 1 base from J; bases unmatched to any gene: 6. The CDR3 length is 15 residues. Primers for the PCR totalled 60 Vbeta and 13 Jbeta. Using immunoSEQ multiplex PCR, the repertoire was profiled, and TCRdb retains in-frame clones only, with some absent. The sample consists of 150,000 or so clones, more than 70% of them appearing once. This clone was observed a few times. Its antigen is unknown. This sequence originates from a woman aged 45-59 years in good health and CMV-seropositive. This sequence joins TRBV2 and TRBJ2-1; 7 positions agree with TRBD2. Source material: PBMCs. CDR3 in DNA: TGTGCCAGCAGACCTAGCGGTCGGTCCTACAATGAGCAGTTCTTC. Translating it yields CASRPSGRSYNEQFF.